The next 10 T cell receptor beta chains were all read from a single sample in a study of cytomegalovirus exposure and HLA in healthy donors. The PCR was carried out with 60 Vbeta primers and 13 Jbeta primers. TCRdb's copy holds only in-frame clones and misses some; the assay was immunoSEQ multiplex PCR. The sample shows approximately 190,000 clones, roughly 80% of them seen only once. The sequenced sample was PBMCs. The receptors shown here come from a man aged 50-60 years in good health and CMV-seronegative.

CDR3 DNA: TGTGCCAGCAAGCAATTTAACACTGAAGCTTTCTTT. Its translation is CASKQFNTEAFF. The chain links TRBV6-5 to TRBJ1-1; D is unresolved. Germline CDR1 is MNHEY and CDR2 is SVGAGI. The germline V and J ends were trimmed by 7 bases and 2 bases, with 8 bases remaining between them. The CDR3 extends over 12 amino acids.

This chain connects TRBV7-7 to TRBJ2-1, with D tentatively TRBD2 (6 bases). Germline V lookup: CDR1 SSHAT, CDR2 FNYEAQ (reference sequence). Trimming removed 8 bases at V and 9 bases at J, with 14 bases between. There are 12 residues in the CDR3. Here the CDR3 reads CASSLNGGEQFF. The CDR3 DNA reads TGTGCCAGCTCTCTAAACGGGGGTGAGCAGTTCTTC.

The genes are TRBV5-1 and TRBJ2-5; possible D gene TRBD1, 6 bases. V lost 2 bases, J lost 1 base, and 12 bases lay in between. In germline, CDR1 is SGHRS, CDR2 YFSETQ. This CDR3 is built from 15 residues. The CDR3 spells CASSLQGRVQETQYF. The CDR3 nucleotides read TGCGCCAGCAGCTTACAGGGACGGGTCCAAGAGACCCAGTACTTC.

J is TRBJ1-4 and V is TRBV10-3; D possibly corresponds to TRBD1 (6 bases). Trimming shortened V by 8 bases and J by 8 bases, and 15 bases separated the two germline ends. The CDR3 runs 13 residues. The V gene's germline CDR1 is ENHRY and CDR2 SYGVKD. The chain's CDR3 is CAIGGQPGEKLFF. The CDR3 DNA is TGTGCCATCGGGGGCCAGCCCGGGGAAAAACTGTTTTTT.

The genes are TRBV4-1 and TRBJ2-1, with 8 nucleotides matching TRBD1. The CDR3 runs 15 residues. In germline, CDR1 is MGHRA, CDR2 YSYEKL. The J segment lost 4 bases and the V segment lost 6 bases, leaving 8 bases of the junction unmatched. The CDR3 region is CASRMHGQGYNEQFF. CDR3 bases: TGCGCCAGCAGGATGCATGGACAGGGATACAATGAGCAGTTCTTC.

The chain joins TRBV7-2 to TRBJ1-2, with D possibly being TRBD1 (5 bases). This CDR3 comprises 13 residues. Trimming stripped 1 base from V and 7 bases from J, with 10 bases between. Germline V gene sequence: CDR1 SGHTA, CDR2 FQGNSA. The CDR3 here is CASSLEGRGGYTF. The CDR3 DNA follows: TGTGCCAGCAGCTTAGAGGGGAGGGGTGGCTACACCTTC.

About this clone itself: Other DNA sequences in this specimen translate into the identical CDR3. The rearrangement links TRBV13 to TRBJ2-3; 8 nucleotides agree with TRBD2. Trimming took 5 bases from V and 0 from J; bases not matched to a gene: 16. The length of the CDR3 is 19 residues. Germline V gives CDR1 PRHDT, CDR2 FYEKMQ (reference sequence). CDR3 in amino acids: CASSRTGGAGVPSTDTQYF. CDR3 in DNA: TGTGCCAGCAGCCGTACCGGGGGGGCGGGGGTTCCAAGCACAGATACGCAGTATTTT.

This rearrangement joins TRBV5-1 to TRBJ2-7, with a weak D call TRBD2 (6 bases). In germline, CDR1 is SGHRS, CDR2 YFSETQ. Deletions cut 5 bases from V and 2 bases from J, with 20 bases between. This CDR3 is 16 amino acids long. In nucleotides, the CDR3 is TGCGCCAGCAGGTATTCATCGGGGACTCCCACCTACGAGCAGTACTTC. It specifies CASRYSSGTPTYEQYF.

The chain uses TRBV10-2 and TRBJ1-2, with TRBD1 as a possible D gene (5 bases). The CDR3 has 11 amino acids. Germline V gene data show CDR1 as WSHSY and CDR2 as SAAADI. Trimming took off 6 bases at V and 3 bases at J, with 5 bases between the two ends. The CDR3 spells CASRTDYGYTF. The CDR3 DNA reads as TGCGCCAGCAGGACAGACTATGGCTACACCTTC.

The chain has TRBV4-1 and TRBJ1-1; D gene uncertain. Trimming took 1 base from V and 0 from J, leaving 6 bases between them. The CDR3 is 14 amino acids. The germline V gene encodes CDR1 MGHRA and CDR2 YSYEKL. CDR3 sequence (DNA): TGCGCCAGCAGCCAAGGAGGGCTGAACACTGAAGCTTTCTTT. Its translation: CASSQGGLNTEAFF.